The clone carrying this T cell receptor beta chain was seen at least ten times. This library used roughly 430 ng RNA and molecular barcoded adaptors spanning alpha/delta and beta/gamma chains. One entry per CDR3 protein, called by TCRdb with MiXCR from the reads. Of approximately 150,000 distinct CDR3 sequences in the sample, approximately 13% were seen once. Germline V gene lookup returns CDR1 MNHEY and CDR2 SMNVEV (reference sequence). The CDR3 consists of 14 residues. Trimming stripped 3 bases from V and 7 bases from J, with 16 bases between. The record originates from a study of read filtering for tumor transcriptome and immune sequencing. Across the whole study: TCR-mapped reads were about 4 to 11 million with IR-seq versus roughly 75 to 1,300 with RNA-seq.

The specimen was a population of CD138-negative cells sorted from bone marrow. The receptor was derived from a donor aged 40 or over with multiple myeloma. V usage is TRBV27 and J usage is TRBJ2-7; possibly TRBD2 for D (5 bases). The CDR3 bases are TGTGCCAGCAGTTTCCGGGATACCCTGGGGGAGCAGTACTTC. Translation: CASSFRDTLGEQYF.